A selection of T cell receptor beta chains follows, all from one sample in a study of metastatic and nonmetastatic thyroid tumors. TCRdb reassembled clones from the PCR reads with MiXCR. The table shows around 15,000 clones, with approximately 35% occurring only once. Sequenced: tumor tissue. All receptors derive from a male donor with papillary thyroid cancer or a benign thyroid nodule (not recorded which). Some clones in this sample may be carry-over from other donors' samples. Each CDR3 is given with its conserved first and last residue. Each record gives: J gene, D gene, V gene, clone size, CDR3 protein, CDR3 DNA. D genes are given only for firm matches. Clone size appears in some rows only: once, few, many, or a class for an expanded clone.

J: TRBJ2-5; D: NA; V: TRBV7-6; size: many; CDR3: CASQPFQSSVTQETQYF; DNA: TGTGCCAGCCAACCTTTCCAAAGCAGCGTGACCCAAGAGACCCAGTACTTC
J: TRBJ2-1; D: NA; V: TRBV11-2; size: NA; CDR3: CAISKDLRYEQFF; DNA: TGTGCCATCAGCAAGGACCTTCGGTATGAGCAGTTCTTC
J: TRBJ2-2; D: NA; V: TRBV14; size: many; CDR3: CASSQSGVPTGELFF; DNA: TGTGCCAGCAGCCAGTCGGGAGTTCCCACCGGGGAGCTGTTTTTT
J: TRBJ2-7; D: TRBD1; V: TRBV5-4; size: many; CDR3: CASSQTGGYEQYF; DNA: TGTGCCAGCAGCCAGACAGGGGGCTACGAGCAGTACTTC
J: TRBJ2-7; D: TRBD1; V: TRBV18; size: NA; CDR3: CASSAGTGDSTRQYF; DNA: TGTGCCAGCTCAGCCGGGACAGGAGATTCTACGAGGCAGTACTTC
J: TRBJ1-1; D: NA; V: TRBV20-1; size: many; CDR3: CSVGGNTEAFF; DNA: TGCAGTGTTGGGGGGAACACTGAAGCTTTCTTT
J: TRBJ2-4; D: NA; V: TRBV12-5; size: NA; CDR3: CASGFIPRVGAKNIQYF; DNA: TGTGCTAGTGGTTTTATCCCCAGGGTAGGAGCCAAAAACATTCAGTACTTC
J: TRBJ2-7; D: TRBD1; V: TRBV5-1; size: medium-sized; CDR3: CASSDLTGGYEQYF; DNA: TGCGCCAGCAGCGACCTGACAGGGGGCTACGAGCAGTACTTC
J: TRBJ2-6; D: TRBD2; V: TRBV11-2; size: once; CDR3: CASSLTSGRISGANVLTF; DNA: TGTGCCAGCAGCCTGACTAGCGGGAGAATTAGTGGGGCAAACGTCCTGACTTTC
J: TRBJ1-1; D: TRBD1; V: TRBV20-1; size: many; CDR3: CSAPNRGRNTEAFF; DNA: TGCAGTGCTCCTAACAGGGGGCGGAACACTGAAGCTTTCTTT
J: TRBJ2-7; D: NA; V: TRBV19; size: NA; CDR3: CASSIRAGGSYEEYF; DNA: TGTGCCAGTAGTATACGGGCAGGGGGGAGCTACGAGGAGTACTTC
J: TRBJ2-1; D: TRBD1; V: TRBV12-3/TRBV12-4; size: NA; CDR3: CASSVEGTASYNEQFF; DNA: TGTGCCAGCAGCGTAGAAGGGACAGCCAGTTACAATGAGCAGTTCTTC
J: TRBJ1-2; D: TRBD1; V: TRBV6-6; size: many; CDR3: CASSYYLWGQGVNYGYTF; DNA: TGTGCCAGCAGTTACTACCTGTGGGGACAGGGGGTTAACTATGGCTACACCTTC
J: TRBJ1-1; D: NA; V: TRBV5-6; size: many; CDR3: CASSQMGSTEAFF; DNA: TGTGCCAGCAGCCAAATGGGGAGCACTGAAGCTTTCTTT
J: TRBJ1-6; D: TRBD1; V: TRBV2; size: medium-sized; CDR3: CASRMDRANSPLHF; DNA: TGTGCCAGCAGGATGGACAGGGCAAATTCACCCCTCCACTTT
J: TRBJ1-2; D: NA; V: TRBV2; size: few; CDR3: CASSELHRASYGYTF; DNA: TGTGCCAGCAGTGAATTACACAGGGCCTCCTATGGCTACACCTTC
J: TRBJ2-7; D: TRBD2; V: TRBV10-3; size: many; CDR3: CATETGTSGNEQYF; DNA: TGTGCCACCGAAACCGGGACTAGCGGAAACGAGCAGTACTTC
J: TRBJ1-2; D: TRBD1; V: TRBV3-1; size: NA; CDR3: CASSLGQGYGYTF; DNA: TGTGCCAGCAGCTTAGGACAGGGGTATGGCTACACCTTC
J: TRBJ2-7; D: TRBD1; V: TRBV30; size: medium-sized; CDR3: CAWKSQGKVESGQYF; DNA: TGTGCCTGGAAGTCACAGGGGAAGGTTGAAAGTGGGCAGTACTTC
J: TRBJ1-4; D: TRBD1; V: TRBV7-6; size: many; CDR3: CASSPRQGNEKLFF; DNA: TGTGCCAGCAGCCCCCGACAGGGTAATGAAAAACTGTTTTTT
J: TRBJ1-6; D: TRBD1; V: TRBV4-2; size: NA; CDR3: CASSQVPGQGAMNSPLHF; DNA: TGTGCCAGCAGCCAAGTGCCTGGGCAGGGGGCTATGAATTCACCCCTCCACTTT
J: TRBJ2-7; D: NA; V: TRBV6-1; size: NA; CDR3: CASSEGSYEQYF; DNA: TGTGCCAGCAGTGAAGGCTCCTACGAGCAGTACTTC
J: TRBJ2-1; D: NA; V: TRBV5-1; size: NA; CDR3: CASSLESARPYNEQFF; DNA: TGCGCCAGCAGCTTGGAGTCGGCGCGACCCTACAATGAGCAGTTCTTC
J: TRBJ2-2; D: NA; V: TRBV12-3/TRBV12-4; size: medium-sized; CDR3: CASSALRGGNTGELFF; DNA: TGTGCCAGCAGTGCGTTGCGGGGCGGAAACACCGGGGAGCTGTTTTTT
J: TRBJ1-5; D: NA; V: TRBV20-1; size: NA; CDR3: CSARAGNNQPQHF; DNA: TGCAGTGCTAGAGCCGGGAACAATCAGCCCCAGCATTTT
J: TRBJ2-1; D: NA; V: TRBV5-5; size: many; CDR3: CASSFGTATYNEQFF; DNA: TGTGCCAGCAGCTTCGGGACCGCGACCTACAATGAGCAGTTCTTC
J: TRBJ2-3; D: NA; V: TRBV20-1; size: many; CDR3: CSASPGGGDTQYF; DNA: TGCAGTGCTAGTCCCGGCGGGGGCGATACGCAGTATTTT